The source of this T cell receptor beta chain is a study of T cell repertoires in cytomegalovirus infection. Overall study context: Public signatures in TCR beta pointed to CMV infection and matching HLA type.

TCRdb re-derived calls from the reads in MiXCR, one entry per CDR3 protein. The sample records over 200,000 distinct CDR3 sequences, approximately 14% being singletons. Study-level results: Cumulative frequency of public TCR beta families picked out carriers of CMV plus the relevant HLA. In two of eight donors, the top clonotype was HLA-C-restricted CMV-specific.

Trimming pared 3 bases from V and 6 bases from J, leaving 23 bases between. Germline CDR1 and CDR2: LNHDA and SQIVND (reference sequence). This CDR3 has 17 residues. Note on this clonotype: Its matching antigen is unknown.

The chain has TRBV19 and TRBJ1-1, with a tentative D call TRBD1 (5 bases). The TCR originated in a human donor in good health (CMV status not recorded). Some clones in this sample may be carry-over from other donors' samples. Sample: PBMCs. DNA of the CDR3: TGTGCCAGTAGTATCGGGCTGGACAAGATCAGAAACCCTGAAGCTTTCTTT. Translating it yields CASSIGLDKIRNPEAFF.